This T cell receptor (beta chain) was recorded in a study of T cell changes during pregnancy in multiple sclerosis. Generated by immunoSEQ multiplex PCR, the TCRdb table keeps only in-frame clones and is missing some. The sample consists of around 70,000 clones, 92% of them appearing once. The germline V and J ends were trimmed by 5 bases and 1 base, with 9 bases remaining between them. Germline V CDR1 and CDR2: MNHNS, SASEGT. This CDR3 is 13 amino acids long. This TCR was recovered from a female donor with multiple sclerosis, enrolled in a pregnancy study. The chain combines TRBV6-1 with TRBJ2-7; maybe TRBD1 (5 bases). Sequenced material: CD4+ T cells from peripheral blood mononuclear cells, taken after pregnancy. Here the CDR3 reads CASSPGKSYEQYF. The DNA for the CDR3 is TGTGCCAGCAGTCCAGGGAAATCCTACGAGCAGTACTTC.